This passage covers 23 T cell receptor beta chains from one sample sequenced in a study of T cells in women clearing cervical HPV infection. TCRdb's table, derived via immunoSEQ multiplex PCR, lists solely in-frame clones and lacks some. The sample totals 20,000 to 25,000 clones. Sequencing was carried out using blood buffy coat. The source is a woman aged 18 to 69 with a cervical HPV16 infection that either progressed to CIN3+ or cleared (not recorded which).

CDR3 bases read: TGTGCCAGCAGCTTACTACAGGGGGGCTACACCGGGGAG. Translated: CASSLLQGGYTGE. The whole CDR3 reads CASSLLQGGYTGELFF. The genes are TRBV7-6 and TRBJ2-2; 8 bases agree with TRBD1. The observed sequence ends 3 residues before the CDR3 terminus, with the missing tail filled in from the germline J gene. The germline V gene encodes CDR1 SGHVS and CDR2 FNYEAQ. The CDR3 is 16 amino acids. V shed 2 bases, J shed 3 bases, and the junction held 5 bases outside the gene matches.

To note about this clone: The read terminates 3 residues before the CDR3 end, so the remaining end is supplied by the germline J gene. The chain carries TRBV10-3 and TRBJ2-2; perhaps TRBD1 as D (5 bases). CDR1 ENHRY and CDR2 SYGVKD come from the germline V gene. V was cut by 7 bases and J by 5 bases, with 14 bases left in between. The CDR3 has 14 residues. CDR3 DNA, as far as it was read: TGTGCCATCACTACAGGAGACTCAACCGGGGAG. Translated: CAITTGDSTGE. In full, the CDR3 is CAITTGDSTGELFF.

As regards this clone: The sequence runs out 3 residues before the end of the CDR3; the remainder is reconstructed from the germline J gene. V gene TRBV7-6 combines with J gene TRBJ2-2; D unresolved. The CDR3 contains 14 residues. Germline loops: CDR1 SGHVS, CDR2 FNYEAQ. The CDR3 sequence: CASSLAGPNEKLFF. The covered CDR3 bases are TGTGCCAGCAGCTTGGCAGGCCCGAATGAAAAG.

Remarks on this clone: A junction boundary mismatches the germline segment, possibly from a read error. The read falls 3 residues short of the CDR3 end, and the missing part is taken from the germline J gene. Other DNA variants within this sample encode the same CDR3. The rearrangement joins TRBV13 to TRBJ1-3, with TRBD1 matching over 8 bases. The V gene's germline CDR1 is PRHDT and CDR2 FYEKMQ (reference sequence). The CDR3 runs 14 residues. CDR3 DNA, as far as it was read: TGTGCCAGCAGCACCGGGACAGGAGGAAACACA. Its protein product is CASSTGTGGNT. The full CDR3 protein is CASSTGTGGNTIYF.

The CDR3 loop reads CATSDLKAGCDQPQHF. Partial CDR3 DNA: TGTGCCACCAGTGATTTAAAGGCAGGGTGCGATCAGCCC. This rearrangement joins TRBV24-1 to TRBJ1-5; D perhaps matches TRBD1 (5 bases). The CDR3 end lies 3 residues beyond the end of the read and is filled in from the germline J gene. The CDR3 consists of 16 residues. Germline lookup yields CDR1 KGHDR and CDR2 SFDVKD. Trimming took 1 base from V and 5 from J, leaving 14 bases between them.

As to this clone: The read comes to an end 3 residues before the CDR3 does, leaving the germline J gene to fill in the end. The rearrangement uses TRBV20-1 and TRBJ2-3; a possible D gene is TRBD1 (6 bases). CDR1 DFQATT and CDR2 SNEGSKA come from the germline V gene (reference sequence). There are 15 residues in the CDR3. The CDR3: CSARDITGPTETQYF. CDR3 DNA (partial): TGCAGTGCTAGAGATATCACAGGGCCTACGGAGACG.

To note about this clone: The sequenced fragment ends 3 residues before the CDR3 boundary, so the rest is inferred from the germline J gene. The V and J genes are TRBV18 and TRBJ1-2; tentatively, D is TRBD1 (5 bases). The CDR3 contains 14 residues. Germline lookup yields CDR1 KGHSH and CDR2 LQKENI. CDR3 DNA (partial): TGTGCCAGCTCACCCTCCAGGGTCTCCTACGAC. Amino acid sequence: CASSPSRVSYD. The full CDR3 sequence reads CASSPSRVSYDYTF.

Turning to this clone: Coverage ceases 3 residues before the CDR3 finishes, and the germline J gene fills in the end. The rearrangement uses TRBV18 and TRBJ2-4; weak D call: TRBD1 (6 bases). From germline, CDR1 is KGHSH and CDR2 LQKENI. The CDR3 totals 12 residues. CDR3 amino acids: CASSPIRGGQYF. The sequenced CDR3 bases are TGTGCCAGCTCACCAATAAGAGGGGGT.

As concerns this clone: The CDR3 end falls 3 residues outside the read, so it is completed with the germline J gene. The chain is built from TRBV19 and TRBJ2-1, with 9 bases fitting TRBD1. This CDR3 contains 14 residues. With V trimmed by 6 bases and J by 8 bases, 8 bases remained unmatched. The V gene's germline CDR1 is LNHDA and CDR2 SQIVND (reference sequence). The CDR3 bases that were read are TGTGCCAGTAGCCCGGGACAGGGAGATCATGAG. This translates into CASSPGQGDHE. The CDR3, in full, reads CASSPGQGDHEQFF.

The CDR3 sequence: CASSFRGTGELFF. CDR3 DNA (partial): TGTGCCAGTAGCTTCAGGGGGACCGGGGAG. The chain is built from TRBV19 and TRBJ2-2, with TRBD1 identical over 7 bases. Read sequence stops 3 residues before the CDR3 end, and the germline J gene provides the missing end. The CDR3 spans 13 residues. CDR1 and CDR2 (germline): LNHDA, SQIVND (reference sequence). V was clipped by 6 bases and J by 5 bases; unmatched bases: 3.

Comment on this clone: From the germline J gene comes the end of the CDR3, since the read stops 3 residues before it. The rearrangement uses TRBV4-1 and TRBJ2-2; 9 bases are shared with TRBD2. The V segment lost 1 base and the J segment 4 bases; nucleotides outside the gene matches: 4. Germline V CDR1 and CDR2: MGHRA, YSYEKL. This CDR3 has 16 amino acids. Incomplete CDR3 DNA: TGCGCCAGCAGCCAAGGACTAGCGGCACTCACCGGGGAG. This sequence encodes CASSQGLAALTGE. The full CDR3 is CASSQGLAALTGELFF.

This CDR3 is CASSFTPQETQYF. Partial CDR3 DNA: TGTGCCAGCAGCTTTACTCCTCAAGAGACC. The chain employs TRBV5-6 and TRBJ2-5; D gene unclear. The CDR3 is cut off 3 residues early in the read; its end comes from the germline J gene. The CDR3 runs 13 residues. Germline CDR1 and CDR2: SGHDT and YYEEEE. V lost 2 bases and J lost 2, with 7 bases in between.

A note on this clone: The observed sequence ends 3 residues before the CDR3 terminus, with the missing tail filled in from the germline J gene. The V call is TRBV29-1, the J call TRBJ1-2; D is perhaps TRBD1 (6 bases). Germline assignment: CDR1 SQVTM and CDR2 ANQGSEA. V gave up 3 bases and J gave up 2 bases, with 7 bases separating them. The CDR3 length is 12 residues. The DNA read from the CDR3 is TGCAGCGTTGACGGACAGAACTATGGC. This codes for CSVDGQNYG. The whole CDR3 protein is CSVDGQNYGYTF.

For this clone: With the read ending 3 residues before the CDR3 end, the germline J gene is used to fill in that end. The V and J genes are TRBV24-1 and TRBJ2-3; 10 positions agree with TRBD2. There are 17 residues in the CDR3. Germline V lookup: CDR1 KGHDR, CDR2 SFDVKD. Germline trimming cut 2 bases from V and 0 bases from J; bases unmatched to any gene: 4. The CDR3 reads CATSDWGLALSTDTQYF. CDR3 DNA, as far as it was read: TGTGCCACCAGTGATTGGGGACTAGCGTTAAGCACAGATACG.

The covered CDR3 bases are TGTGCCAGTAGTAGGACTAGCGGGAGAACAGATACG. This gives the protein CASSRTSGRTDT. The CDR3 reads in full as CASSRTSGRTDTQYF. The chain employs TRBV19 and TRBJ2-3; TRBD2 aligns across 13 bases. The read stops 3 residues short of the end of the CDR3; the missing end is completed from the germline J gene. Germline CDR1 is LNHDA and CDR2 is SQIVND (reference sequence). The CDR3 runs 15 residues. V lost 4 bases, J lost 3 bases, and 1 base stayed unmatched.

A remark on this clone: The CDR3 is cut off 3 residues early in the read; its end comes from the germline J gene. This chain connects TRBV7-8 to TRBJ2-3; D gene unclear. V dropped 1 base and J dropped 2 bases, with 16 bases sitting between them. CDR3 length: 17 amino acids. The germline CDR1 and CDR2 sequences are SGHVS and FQNEAQ. The DNA read from the CDR3 is TGTGCCAGCAGCTTAGAGGGCGTATCAGCTCCCACAGATACG. Translated, it gives CASSLEGVSAPTDT. The entire CDR3 protein is CASSLEGVSAPTDTQYF.

Points on this clone: The CDR3 goes on 3 residues after the read ends, and that part is filled in from the germline J gene. The chain has TRBV20-1 and TRBJ2-1, with a weak D call TRBD2 (7 bases). The germline CDR1 and CDR2 sequences are DFQATT and SNEGSKA (reference sequence). The CDR3 contains 14 residues. V lost 3 bases, J lost 9 bases, and 18 bases lay in between. CDR3 residues: CSASPRGGDIEQFF. The part of the CDR3 DNA that was read is TGCAGTGCTAGCCCCCGGGGAGGGGACATTGAG.

Concerning this clone itself: The read terminates 3 residues before the CDR3 end, so the remaining end is supplied by the germline J gene. V gene TRBV18 combines with J gene TRBJ2-3; 10 positions match TRBD2. Germline trimming cut 3 bases from V and 1 base from J; bases unmatched to any gene: 4. The V gene's germline CDR1 is KGHSH and CDR2 LQKENI. The CDR3 covers 16 residues. The CDR3 spells CASSPPAGGGTDTQYF. CDR3 DNA (partial): TGTGCCAGCTCACCCCCAGCGGGAGGGGGCACAGATACG.

Worth noting for this clone: Within the sample, other DNA sequences also encode this same CDR3. The CDR3 is CASQRTSGPYNEQFF. The sequenced part of the CDR3 DNA is TGTGCCAGTCAAAGAACCAGCGGTCCGTACAATGAG. The J gene is TRBJ2-1, the V gene TRBV7-3; TRBD2 is a possible D gene (5 bases). From the germline J gene comes the end of the CDR3, since the read stops 3 residues before it. From germline, CDR1 is SGHTA and CDR2 FQGTGA. Trimming took 9 bases from V and 4 from J, leaving 19 bases between them. The CDR3 consists of 15 residues.

Details on this clone: The junction differs from germline at one of its ends, possibly a read error. The read is 3 residues too short to cover the CDR3 end, so that end is filled in from the germline J gene. The identical CDR3 is also encoded by other nucleotide sequences in the sample. The rearrangement joins TRBV19 to TRBJ1-3; tentative D call: TRBD1 (5 bases). The length of the CDR3 is 17 residues. Germline CDR1 LNHDA, CDR2 SQIVND (reference sequence). The CDR3 DNA, read in part, is TGTGCCAGTAGTTTCGCCCGGAGGGGTATTACTGGAAACACA. This sequence encodes CASSFARRGITGNT. The whole CDR3 region reads CASSFARRGITGNTIYF.

With regard to this clone: The CDR3 end lies 3 residues beyond the end of the read and is filled in from the germline J gene. The V and J genes are TRBV13 and TRBJ1-1; tentatively, D is TRBD1 (6 bases). The germline gives CDR1 PRHDT, CDR2 FYEKMQ (reference sequence). Trimming shortened V by 4 bases and J by 3 bases, and 12 bases separated the two germline ends. The CDR3 sequence is 14 residues long. The DNA read from the CDR3 is TGTGCCAGCAGCTCCCTGCCAGGGGACACTGAA. Encoded protein: CASSSLPGDTE. The whole CDR3 is CASSSLPGDTEAFF.

The CDR3 region is CATSPFRGGDTGELFF. CDR3 bases read: TGTGCCACCAGCCCATTTAGGGGAGGGGACACCGGGGAG. This chain joins TRBV2 and TRBJ2-2, with 7 bases fitting TRBD2. The missing CDR3 end, 3 residues past where the read stops, is filled in from the germline J gene. Germline V lookup: CDR1 SNHLY, CDR2 FYNNEI. This CDR3 is built from 16 residues. Germline trimming cut 10 bases from V and 3 bases from J; bases unmatched to any gene: 14.

The part of the CDR3 DNA that was read is TGTGCCAGCAGCTTAGCAGGGTCCACAGATACC. It encodes CASSLAGSTDT. The CDR3 reads in full as CASSLAGSTDTYTF. V usage is TRBV7-2 and J usage is TRBJ1-2, with D hard to call. The read comes to an end 3 residues before the CDR3 does, leaving the germline J gene to fill in the end. This CDR3 contains 14 residues. Per the germline V gene, CDR1 is SGHTA and CDR2 is FQGNSA.